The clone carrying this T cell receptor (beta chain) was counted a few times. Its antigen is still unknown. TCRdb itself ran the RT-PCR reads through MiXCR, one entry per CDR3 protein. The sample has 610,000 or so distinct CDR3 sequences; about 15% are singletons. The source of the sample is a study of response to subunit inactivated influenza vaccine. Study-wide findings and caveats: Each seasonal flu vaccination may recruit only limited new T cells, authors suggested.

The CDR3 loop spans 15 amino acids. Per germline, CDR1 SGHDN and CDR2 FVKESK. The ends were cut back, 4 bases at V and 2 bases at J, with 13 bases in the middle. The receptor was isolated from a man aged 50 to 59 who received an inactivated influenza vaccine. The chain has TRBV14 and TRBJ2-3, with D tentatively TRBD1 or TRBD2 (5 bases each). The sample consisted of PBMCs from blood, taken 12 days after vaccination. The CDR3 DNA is TGTGCCAGCAGCCTGGGGGACCGATTCACAGATACGCAGTATTTT. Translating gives CASSLGDRFTDTQYF.